These T cell receptor beta chains were read from a single sample in a study of control samples from healthy donors and cancer patients. Profiled with immunoSEQ multiplex PCR; TCRdb holds only in-frame clones, not every one. The table includes about 34,000 clones, around 86% detected once. Sequencing was done on a sample of PBMCs. The receptors come from a woman aged 40 to 50 with lung cancer. Both conserved end residues are part of each CDR3. Each record gives: CDR3 DNA, CDR3 protein, clone size, D gene, V gene, J gene. The D gene is left open where the match is weak. Part of the rows lack a size; the others show once, few, many or a class for expanded clones.

DNA: TGCGCCAGCAGCCAAGAAGGGTCAGGGGGGATGAAGACCCAGTACTTC
CDR3: CASSQEGSGGMKTQYF
size: -
D: -
V: TRBV4-1
J: TRBJ2-5

DNA: TGTGCCAGCAGTGTCCGACCCACCAATGAGCAGTTCTTC
CDR3: CASSVRPTNEQFF
size: -
D: -
V: TRBV25-1
J: TRBJ2-1

DNA: TGTGCCAGCAGTGTTAACGGGCCCGACTTGGCCAAAAACATTCAGTACTTC
CDR3: CASSVNGPDLAKNIQYF
size: -
D: -
V: TRBV6-1
J: TRBJ2-4

DNA: TGTGCCTGGATGGTGTCTCCCTACAATGAGCAGTTCTTC
CDR3: CAWMVSPYNEQFF
size: once
D: -
V: TRBV30
J: TRBJ2-1

DNA: TGTGCCAGCAGCCTCCAGGGGGGGGACCAAGAGACCCAGTACTTC
CDR3: CASSLQGGDQETQYF
size: once
D: -
V: TRBV7-2
J: TRBJ2-5

DNA: TGTGCCAGCAGTCCGACTCTTTACAATGAGCAGTTCTTC
CDR3: CASSPTLYNEQFF
size: -
D: -
V: TRBV12-3/TRBV12-4
J: TRBJ2-1

DNA: TGTGCCAGTAGCCAGACAGGGGGGGACGGGGAGCAGTACTTC
CDR3: CASSQTGGDGEQYF
size: -
D: TRBD1
V: TRBV19
J: TRBJ2-7

DNA: TGTGCCAGCAGCGAATCCCTGGAAGCTTTCTTT
CDR3: CASSESLEAFF
size: once
D: -
V: TRBV7-2
J: TRBJ1-1

DNA: TGTGCCAGCTCCGCACTAGCGGGAAGCTCCTACAATGAGCAGTTCTTC
CDR3: CASSALAGSSYNEQFF
size: -
D: TRBD2
V: TRBV18
J: TRBJ2-1

DNA: TGTGCCAGCAAAATGCAGGGGGCTGGTGAAAAACTGTTTTTT
CDR3: CASKMQGAGEKLFF
size: -
D: TRBD1
V: TRBV19
J: TRBJ1-4

DNA: TGTGCCAGCAGCCAAGTGGGAAATGGGGCCAACGTCCTGACTTTC
CDR3: CASSQVGNGANVLTF
size: few
D: -
V: TRBV3-1/TRBV3-2
J: TRBJ2-6

DNA: TGTGCCAGCAGCGCAGATGTCGGAAGAGGCTATGGCTACACCTTC
CDR3: CASSADVGRGYGYTF
size: -
D: -
V: TRBV27
J: TRBJ1-2

DNA: TGTGCCAGCAGTTTGGGCCGAAACAATGAGCAGTTCTTC
CDR3: CASSLGRNNEQFF
size: -
D: -
V: TRBV12-3/TRBV12-4
J: TRBJ2-1

DNA: TGTGCCAGTAGTATATCGCGGGAAAGCACAGATACGCAGTATTTT
CDR3: CASSISRESTDTQYF
size: -
D: -
V: TRBV19
J: TRBJ2-3

DNA: TGCGCCAGCAGCCAAGGACGGGGGGCCGCGGACGACTACGAGCAGTACTTC
CDR3: CASSQGRGAADDYEQYF
size: -
D: -
V: TRBV4-1
J: TRBJ2-7

DNA: TGTGCCAGCACGGGGGCCGGTTTCACAGATACGCAGTATTTT
CDR3: CASTGAGFTDTQYF
size: -
D: -
V: TRBV6-5
J: TRBJ2-3

DNA: TGTGCCAGCAGTTTCTCCAGGGGGCCAACCGGGGAGCTGTTTTTT
CDR3: CASSFSRGPTGELFF
size: -
D: TRBD1
V: TRBV28
J: TRBJ2-2

DNA: TGTGCCAGCAGCTTGGGAGGCAGGGTGGCCTATGGCTACACCTTC
CDR3: CASSLGGRVAYGYTF
size: -
D: -
V: TRBV5-8
J: TRBJ1-2

DNA: TGTGCCAGCAGTTTAGAGACAGGGAATGAGCAGTTCTTC
CDR3: CASSLETGNEQFF
size: -
D: TRBD1
V: TRBV12-3/TRBV12-4
J: TRBJ2-1

DNA: TGTGCCACCAGCAAGACTGTGGGCACAGATACGCAGTATTTT
CDR3: CATSKTVGTDTQYF
size: -
D: -
V: TRBV24-1
J: TRBJ2-3

DNA: TGTGCCAGCAGCTCCGGGACAGTGCCAGATACGCAGTATTTT
CDR3: CASSSGTVPDTQYF
size: -
D: TRBD1
V: TRBV7-2
J: TRBJ2-3

DNA: TGTGCCGCCAGACAGGGCTCCTTCTCTGGGGCCAACGTCCTGACTTTC
CDR3: CAARQGSFSGANVLTF
size: -
D: TRBD1
V: TRBV19
J: TRBJ2-6

DNA: TGTGCCAGCAGCGCCGGGACAGGGCGCACAGATACGCAGTATTTT
CDR3: CASSAGTGRTDTQYF
size: -
D: TRBD1
V: TRBV6-5
J: TRBJ2-3

DNA: TGTGCCAGCAGCTTAGCTGGGGGGTTTAGCACAGATACGCAGTATTTT
CDR3: CASSLAGGFSTDTQYF
size: -
D: -
V: TRBV7-2
J: TRBJ2-3

DNA: TGTGCCAGCAGCTTAGGCCGAAGCACAGATACGCAGTATTTT
CDR3: CASSLGRSTDTQYF
size: -
D: -
V: TRBV7-2
J: TRBJ2-3

DNA: TGTGCCTCTAGCCCGGGCTGGGAGACCCAGTACTTC
CDR3: CASSPGWETQYF
size: -
D: -
V: TRBV19
J: TRBJ2-5

DNA: TGTGCCAGCAGCCGTCCTTCAGGGGAGCAGTTCTTC
CDR3: CASSRPSGEQFF
size: few
D: -
V: TRBV12-3/TRBV12-4
J: TRBJ2-1

DNA: TGTGCCAGCAGCTTAGGTGTAGCGGGGGGGCCTGGAGATACGCAGTATTTT
CDR3: CASSLGVAGGPGDTQYF
size: -
D: TRBD2
V: TRBV11-2
J: TRBJ2-3

DNA: TGTGCCAGCAGCCAAGAGGGCACTAGTCGGTACCAAGAGACCCAGTACTTC
CDR3: CASSQEGTSRYQETQYF
size: once
D: -
V: TRBV4-2
J: TRBJ2-5

DNA: TGTGCCAGCGGGACAGGGGAATTTCACGAGCAGTTCTTC
CDR3: CASGTGEFHEQFF
size: -
D: TRBD1
V: TRBV6-4
J: TRBJ2-1

DNA: TGCGCCAGCAGCTGGGGACAGAGCACTGAAGCTTTCTTT
CDR3: CASSWGQSTEAFF
size: -
D: TRBD1
V: TRBV5-1
J: TRBJ1-1

DNA: TGTGCCAGTAGTTCCCTCCTACAGGAGAACACAGATACGCAGTATTTT
CDR3: CASSSLLQENTDTQYF
size: -
D: -
V: TRBV19
J: TRBJ2-3

DNA: TGTGCCAGCAGCCATCGCCTCACCACTCCCCGACAGGGGACTGTCCACGAGCAGTACTTC
CDR3: CASSHRLTTPRQGTVHEQYF
size: -
D: TRBD1
V: TRBV2
J: TRBJ2-7

DNA: TGTGCCAGCAGCGGCGCGACCCCGGCGGAGGGAAACACCATATATTTT
CDR3: CASSGATPAEGNTIYF
size: -
D: -
V: TRBV7-2
J: TRBJ1-3

DNA: TGTGCCAGCAGGGCCCAGGTGTTGTACAATGAGCAGTTCTTC
CDR3: CASRAQVLYNEQFF
size: -
D: -
V: TRBV2
J: TRBJ2-1

DNA: TGTGCCAGCAGTGCTTGGGGTGAGCAGTACTTC
CDR3: CASSAWGEQYF
size: -
D: -
V: TRBV12-3/TRBV12-4
J: TRBJ2-7

DNA: TGTGCCAGCAGCTTAGCTGGGAGGGTAGGGCAGCCCCAGCATTTT
CDR3: CASSLAGRVGQPQHF
size: -
D: -
V: TRBV7-2
J: TRBJ1-5

DNA: TGCGCCAGCAGCGACAGGGGGAACACCGGGGAGCTGTTTTTT
CDR3: CASSDRGNTGELFF
size: -
D: TRBD1
V: TRBV4-1
J: TRBJ2-2

DNA: TGTGCCAGCAGTCTCTCTGGGCCCTACAATGAGCAGTTCTTC
CDR3: CASSLSGPYNEQFF
size: -
D: -
V: TRBV3-1/TRBV3-2
J: TRBJ2-1

DNA: TGTGCCAGCATACAATCCGGGACACGAGCTAATGAAAAACTGTTTTTT
CDR3: CASIQSGTRANEKLFF
size: few
D: -
V: TRBV28
J: TRBJ1-4

DNA: TGTGCCAGCAGTTTATACAGGGGAAGTAAGGGTGGCTACACCTTC
CDR3: CASSLYRGSKGGYTF
size: -
D: TRBD1
V: TRBV27
J: TRBJ1-2

DNA: TGCAGTGCTAGTTGGAGGGCCAGCTCCTACAATGAGCAGTTCTTC
CDR3: CSASWRASSYNEQFF
size: -
D: -
V: TRBV20-1
J: TRBJ2-1

DNA: TGCGCCAGCAGCTCTCAGACAGGGAACTACTATGGCTACACCTTC
CDR3: CASSSQTGNYYGYTF
size: few
D: TRBD1
V: TRBV5-1
J: TRBJ1-2

DNA: TGTGCCAGCAGCTTGGGTGGGGGCGTACTCTCTGGAAACACCATATATTTT
CDR3: CASSLGGGVLSGNTIYF
size: -
D: -
V: TRBV5-4
J: TRBJ1-3

DNA: TGTGCCAGCAGCTTTGGCCGGGCGGGGGGCTACAATGAGCAGTTCTTC
CDR3: CASSFGRAGGYNEQFF
size: -
D: TRBD2
V: TRBV7-2
J: TRBJ2-1

DNA: TGTGCCAGCAGCCGGACTGTTATGAACTATGGCTACACCTTC
CDR3: CASSRTVMNYGYTF
size: -
D: -
V: TRBV14
J: TRBJ1-2

DNA: TGTGCCAGTAGTATAAGGGAGGGGTCCTACAATGAGCAGTTCTTC
CDR3: CASSIREGSYNEQFF
size: -
D: TRBD2
V: TRBV19
J: TRBJ2-1

DNA: TGTGCCAGCAGCCAAGAATGGGCCTCGACCGCCTATGGCTACACCTTC
CDR3: CASSQEWASTAYGYTF
size: -
D: -
V: TRBV3-1/TRBV3-2
J: TRBJ1-2

DNA: TGTGCCAGCAGCGGACAGGGTGGAGGTCAGCCCCAGCATTTT
CDR3: CASSGQGGGQPQHF
size: -
D: TRBD1
V: TRBV7-9
J: TRBJ1-5

DNA: TGTGCCATCTCGAGCCTTTCGACTGAAGCTTTCTTT
CDR3: CAISSLSTEAFF
size: once
D: -
V: TRBV10-3
J: TRBJ1-1

DNA: TGTGCCAGCAGTGAAGAGGACAGCTCTGGAAACACCATATATTTT
CDR3: CASSEEDSSGNTIYF
size: -
D: -
V: TRBV6-1
J: TRBJ1-3

DNA: TGTGCCAGTAGTATAGGAGGGACCGTTAGTAATGAGCAGTTCTTC
CDR3: CASSIGGTVSNEQFF
size: -
D: -
V: TRBV19
J: TRBJ2-1